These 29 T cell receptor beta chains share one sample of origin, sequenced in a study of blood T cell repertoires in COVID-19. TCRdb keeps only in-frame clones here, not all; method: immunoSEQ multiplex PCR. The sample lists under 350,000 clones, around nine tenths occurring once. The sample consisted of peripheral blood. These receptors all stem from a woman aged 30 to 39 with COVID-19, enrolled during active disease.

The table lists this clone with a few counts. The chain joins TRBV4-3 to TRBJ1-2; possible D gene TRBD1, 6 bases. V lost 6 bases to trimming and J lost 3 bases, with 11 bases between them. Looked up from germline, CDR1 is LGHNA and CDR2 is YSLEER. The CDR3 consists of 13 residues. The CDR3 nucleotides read TGCGCCAGCAGTTTGGGACACCACTATGGCTACACCTTC. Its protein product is CASSLGHHYGYTF.

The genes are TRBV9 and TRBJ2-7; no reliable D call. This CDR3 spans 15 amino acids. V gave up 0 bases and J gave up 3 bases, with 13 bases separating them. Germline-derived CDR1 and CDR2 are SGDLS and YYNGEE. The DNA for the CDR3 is TGTGCCAGCAGCGTAGATCCCCAGGCTCGCTACGAGCAGTACTTC. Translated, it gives CASSVDPQARYEQYF. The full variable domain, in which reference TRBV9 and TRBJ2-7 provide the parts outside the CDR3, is DSGVTQTPKHLITATGQRVTLRCSPRSGDLSVYWYQQSLDQGLQFLIQYYNGEERAKGNILERFSAQQFPDLHSELNLSSLELGDSALYFCASSVDPQARYEQYFGPGTRLTVT.

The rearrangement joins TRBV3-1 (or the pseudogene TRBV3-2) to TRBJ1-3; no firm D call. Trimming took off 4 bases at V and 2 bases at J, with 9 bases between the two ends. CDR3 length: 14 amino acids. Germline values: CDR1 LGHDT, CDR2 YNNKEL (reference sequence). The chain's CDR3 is CASSLSAAGNTIYF. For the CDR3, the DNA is TGTGCCAGCAGCCTGTCCGCAGCTGGAAACACCATATATTTT.

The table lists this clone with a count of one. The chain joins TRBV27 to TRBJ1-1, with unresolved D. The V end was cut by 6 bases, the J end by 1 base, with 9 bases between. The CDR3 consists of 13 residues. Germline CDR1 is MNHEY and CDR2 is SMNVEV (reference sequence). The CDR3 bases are TGTGCCAGCAGCCAAGGAGAGAACACTGAAGCTTTCTTT. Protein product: CASSQGENTEAFF.

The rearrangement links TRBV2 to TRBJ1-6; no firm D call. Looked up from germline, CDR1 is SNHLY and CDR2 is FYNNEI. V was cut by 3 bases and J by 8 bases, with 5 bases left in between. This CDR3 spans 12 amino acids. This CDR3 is CASSDSYSPLHF. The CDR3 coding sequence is TGTGCCAGCAGTGACTCCTATTCACCCCTCCACTTT.

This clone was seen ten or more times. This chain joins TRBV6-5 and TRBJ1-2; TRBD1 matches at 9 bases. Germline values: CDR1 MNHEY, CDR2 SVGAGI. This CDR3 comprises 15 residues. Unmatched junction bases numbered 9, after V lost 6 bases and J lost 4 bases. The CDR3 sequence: CASRTAGQGIYGYTF. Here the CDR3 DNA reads TGTGCCAGCAGGACCGCGGGACAGGGCATCTATGGCTACACCTTC.

Here the CDR3 DNA reads TGTGCCAGCTCACCTCCAGGGTTGGTAGGCAAAAACATTCAGTACTTC. It specifies CASSPPGLVGKNIQYF. V gene TRBV18 combines with J gene TRBJ2-4; possible D gene TRBD1, 5 bases. The CDR3 has 16 amino acids. The germline gives CDR1 KGHSH, CDR2 LQKENI. V gave up 3 bases and J gave up 3 bases, with 15 bases separating them.

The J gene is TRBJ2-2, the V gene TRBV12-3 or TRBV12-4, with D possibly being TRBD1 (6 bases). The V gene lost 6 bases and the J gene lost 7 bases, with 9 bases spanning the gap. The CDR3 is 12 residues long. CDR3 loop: CASSPDSGELFF. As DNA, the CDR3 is TGTGCCAGCAGCCCGGACAGCGGGGAGCTGTTTTTT.

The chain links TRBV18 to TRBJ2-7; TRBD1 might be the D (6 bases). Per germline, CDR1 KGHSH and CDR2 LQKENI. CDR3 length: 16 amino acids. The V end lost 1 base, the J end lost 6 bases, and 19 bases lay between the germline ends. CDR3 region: CASSPHPGQGSGEQYF. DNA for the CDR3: TGTGCCAGCTCACCACACCCGGGGCAGGGGAGCGGCGAGCAGTACTTC.

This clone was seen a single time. The CDR3: CASSEARGTGVYEQYF. CDR3 nucleotide sequence: TGTGCCAGCAGTGAAGCGAGGGGGACAGGGGTTTACGAGCAGTACTTC. The chain recombines TRBV2 with TRBJ2-7, with 10 bases identical to TRBD1. This CDR3 is built from 16 residues. Trimming at V came to 0 bases and at J to 4 bases, leaving 6 bases not matched to a gene. Germline CDR1 reads SNHLY; CDR2 reads FYNNEI.

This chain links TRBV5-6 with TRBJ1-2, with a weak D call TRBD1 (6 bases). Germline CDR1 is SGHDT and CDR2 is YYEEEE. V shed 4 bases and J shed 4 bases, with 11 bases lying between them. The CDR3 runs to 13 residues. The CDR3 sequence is CASSTGQRYGYTF. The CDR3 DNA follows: TGTGCCAGCAGCACCGGACAGCGCTATGGCTACACCTTC.

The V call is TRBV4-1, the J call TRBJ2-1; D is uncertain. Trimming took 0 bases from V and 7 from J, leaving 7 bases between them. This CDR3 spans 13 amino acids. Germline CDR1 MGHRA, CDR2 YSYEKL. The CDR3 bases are TGCGCCAGCAGCCAAGATTTATCGAATGAGCAGTTCTTC. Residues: CASSQDLSNEQFF.

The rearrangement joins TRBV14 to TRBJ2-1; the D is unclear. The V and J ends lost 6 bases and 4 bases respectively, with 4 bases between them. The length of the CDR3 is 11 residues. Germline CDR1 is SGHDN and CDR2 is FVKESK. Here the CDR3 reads CASSLYNEQFF. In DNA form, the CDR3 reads TGTGCCAGCAGTCTGTACAATGAGCAGTTCTTC.

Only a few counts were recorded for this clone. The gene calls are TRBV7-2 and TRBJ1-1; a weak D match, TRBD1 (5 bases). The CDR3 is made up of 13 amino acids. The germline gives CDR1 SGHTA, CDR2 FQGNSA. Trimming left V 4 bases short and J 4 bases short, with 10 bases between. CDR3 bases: TGTGCCAGCAGCTCCCAGGGATTCACTGAAGCTTTCTTT. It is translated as CASSSQGFTEAFF.

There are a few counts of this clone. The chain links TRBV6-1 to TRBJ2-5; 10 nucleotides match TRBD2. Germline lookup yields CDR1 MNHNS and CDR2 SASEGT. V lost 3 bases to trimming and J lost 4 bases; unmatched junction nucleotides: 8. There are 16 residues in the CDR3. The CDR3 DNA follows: TGTGCCAGCAGTGAGCTGGTAGCGGGGGGACTAGAGACCCAGTACTTC. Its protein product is CASSELVAGGLETQYF.

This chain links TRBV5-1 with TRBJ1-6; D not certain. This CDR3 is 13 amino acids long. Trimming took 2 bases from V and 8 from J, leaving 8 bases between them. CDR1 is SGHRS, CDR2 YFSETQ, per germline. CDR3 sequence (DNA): TGCGCCAGCAGCTTCCGGGAATATTCACCCCTCCACTTT. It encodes CASSFREYSPLHF.

The CDR3 reads CASSLDASAGGVYEQYF. The CDR3 DNA is TGTGCCAGCAGCTTGGACGCGTCAGCGGGGGGGGTCTACGAGCAGTACTTC. This chain links TRBV5-4 with TRBJ2-7; 10 bases map to TRBD2. The junction had 9 bases not matched to a gene; V was cut back by 0 bases and J by 3 bases. Germline CDR1 reads SGHNT; CDR2 reads YYREEE (reference sequence). This CDR3 contains 17 residues.

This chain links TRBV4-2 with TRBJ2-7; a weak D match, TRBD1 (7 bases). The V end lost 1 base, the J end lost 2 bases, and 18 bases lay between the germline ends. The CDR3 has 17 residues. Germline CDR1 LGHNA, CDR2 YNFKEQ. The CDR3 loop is CASSQAGGRDRTYEQYF. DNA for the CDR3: TGTGCCAGCAGCCAAGCCGGGGGTCGGGACAGAACCTACGAGCAGTACTTC.

The CDR3 nucleotides are TGCAGCGTTGAAATTATGGGGGGGGCTTTCTTT. It codes for CSVEIMGGAFF. The J gene is TRBJ1-1, the V gene TRBV29-1; D may be TRBD1 (5 bases). From germline, CDR1 is SQVTM and CDR2 ANQGSEA. This CDR3 region has 11 residues. The V end was cut by 2 bases, the J end by 11 bases, with 12 bases between.

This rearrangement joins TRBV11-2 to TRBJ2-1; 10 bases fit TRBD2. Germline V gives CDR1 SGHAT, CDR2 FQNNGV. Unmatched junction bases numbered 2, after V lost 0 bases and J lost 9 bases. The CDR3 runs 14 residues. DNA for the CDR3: TGTGCCAGCAGCTTAGAGGGGACTAGCGCTGAGCAGTTCTTC. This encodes CASSLEGTSAEQFF.

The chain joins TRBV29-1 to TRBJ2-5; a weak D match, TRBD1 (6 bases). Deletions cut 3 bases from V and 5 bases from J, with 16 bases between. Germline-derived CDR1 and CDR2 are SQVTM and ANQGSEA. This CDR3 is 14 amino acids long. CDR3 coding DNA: TGCAGCGTTGAGGACAGAGGTAGCTGGGAGACCCAGTACTTC. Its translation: CSVEDRGSWETQYF.

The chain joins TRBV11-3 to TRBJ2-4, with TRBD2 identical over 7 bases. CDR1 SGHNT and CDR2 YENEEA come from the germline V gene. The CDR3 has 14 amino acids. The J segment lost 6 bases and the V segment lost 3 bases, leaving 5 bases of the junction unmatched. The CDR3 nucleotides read TGTGCCAGCAGCTTGAGACTAGCTGGAAACATTCAGTACTTC. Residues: CASSLRLAGNIQYF.

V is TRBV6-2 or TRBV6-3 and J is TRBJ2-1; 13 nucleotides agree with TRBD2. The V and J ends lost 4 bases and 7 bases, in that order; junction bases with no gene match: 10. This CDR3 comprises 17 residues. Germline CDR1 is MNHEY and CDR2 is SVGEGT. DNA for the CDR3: TGTGCCAGCAGTTCCGGACTAGCGGGGGCGGGGAGGAATGAGCAGTTCTTC. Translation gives CASSSGLAGAGRNEQFF.

The CDR3 spells CASSPQGSRGTQYF. Here the CDR3 DNA reads TGTGCCAGCTCACCACAGGGTTCCCGGGGGACCCAGTACTTC. V is TRBV18 and J is TRBJ2-5, with a weak D call TRBD2 (5 bases). Per germline, CDR1 KGHSH and CDR2 LQKENI. Trimming stripped 1 base from V and 7 bases from J, with 13 bases between. This CDR3 is built from 14 residues.

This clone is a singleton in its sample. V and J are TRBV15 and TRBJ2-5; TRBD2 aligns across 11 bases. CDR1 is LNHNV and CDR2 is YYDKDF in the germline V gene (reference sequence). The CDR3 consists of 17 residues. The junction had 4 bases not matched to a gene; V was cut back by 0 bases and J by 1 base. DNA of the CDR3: TGTGCCACCAGCAGAGAAATAGCGGGGGGGGTCCAAGAGACCCAGTACTTC. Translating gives CATSREIAGGVQETQYF.

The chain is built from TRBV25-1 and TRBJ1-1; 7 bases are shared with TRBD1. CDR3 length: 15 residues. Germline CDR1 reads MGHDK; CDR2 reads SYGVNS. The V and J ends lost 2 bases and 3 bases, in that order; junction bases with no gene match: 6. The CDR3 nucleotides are TGTGCCAGCAGTGAAATAGGGGGCGCATACACTGAAGCTTTCTTT. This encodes CASSEIGGAYTEAFF.

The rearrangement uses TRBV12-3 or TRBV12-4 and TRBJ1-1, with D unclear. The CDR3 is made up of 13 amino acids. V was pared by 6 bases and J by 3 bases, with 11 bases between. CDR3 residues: CASSRGSDTEAFF. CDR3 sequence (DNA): TGTGCCAGCAGCCGAGGGAGCGACACTGAAGCTTTCTTT.

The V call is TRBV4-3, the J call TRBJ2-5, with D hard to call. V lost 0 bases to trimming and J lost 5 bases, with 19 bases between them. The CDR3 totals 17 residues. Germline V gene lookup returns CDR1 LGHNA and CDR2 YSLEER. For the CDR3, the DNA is TGCGCCAGCAGCCAAGATAGAAACCCGCTGATGAGGGAGACCCAGTACTTC. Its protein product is CASSQDRNPLMRETQYF.

CDR3 DNA: TGTGCCAGCAGTTTGAAGGGAAGGGGGAGAACCGGGGAGCTGTTTTTT. It translates to CASSLKGRGRTGELFF. V usage is TRBV27 and J usage is TRBJ2-2; D might be TRBD1 (6 bases). This CDR3 region has 16 residues. Germline V lookup: CDR1 MNHEY, CDR2 SMNVEV (reference sequence). Trimming took off 3 bases at V and 5 bases at J, with 16 bases between the two ends.